The T cell receptor (beta chain) described here comes from a study of radiotherapy plus CTLA-4 blockade in lung cancer. Method: immunoSEQ multiplex PCR; TCRdb's copy keeps in-frame clones and lacks some. Altogether about 28,000 clones are present, roughly 80% being singletons, with the ten largest covering 7% to 8%. With ipilimumab providing CTLA-4 blockade, focal radiation was administered to patients who had chemo-refractory metastatic non-small-cell lung cancer. There are 16 residues in the CDR3. With 7 bases removed from V and 1 base from J, the gap between germline ends came to 20 bases. The germline CDR1 and CDR2 sequences are SQVTM and ANQGSEA.

This sample comprised peripheral blood, obtained from a patient treated with radiotherapy plus ipilimumab. This chain links TRBV29-1 with TRBJ1-3; tentative D call: TRBD1 (6 bases). This clonotype was obtained from a human donor with non-small cell lung cancer who had stable disease on radiotherapy plus ipilimumab. The CDR3 DNA reads TGCAGCGCCAGAGGACCGTCTCAGGGGTCTGGAAACACCATATATTTT. Its translation is CSARGPSQGSGNTIYF.